The entry below describes one T cell receptor beta chain. What it binds is not known. The data originate from a study of cytomegalovirus exposure and HLA in healthy donors. The PCR used 60 Vbeta and 13 Jbeta primers. Produced via immunoSEQ multiplex PCR; TCRdb's table is partial and in-frame only. The repertoire holds 200,000 to 250,000 clones, about 83% seen once, with 1% to 1.5% in the top ten. Overall study results and limits: Rarity characterized most TCR sequences, yet some public TCRs appeared in many donors. There were several of the most significant clusters that appeared linked to common viral pathogens in a later analysis. TCR beta chains numbering under 200 were designated cytomegalovirus-associated.

The trim removed 5 bases at V and 2 bases at J, leaving 12 bases unmatched. The CDR3 extends over 17 amino acids. Germline-derived CDR1 and CDR2 are SGHTA and FQGNSA. The chain uses TRBV7-2 and TRBJ1-5; 7 bases are a match to TRBD1. Sequencing was carried out using PBMCs. The sequence came from a human donor in good health. The CDR3 coding sequence is TGTGCCAGCAGCCTCCAGGGGGTGGGCTACGGCAATCAGCCCCAGCATTTT. The encoded protein is CASSLQGVGYGNQPQHF.